This T cell receptor (beta chain) was recorded in a study of monozygotic twins with inflammatory bowel disease. TCRalpha and TCRbeta cDNA was put through two nested PCRs of 16 and 9 cycles. TCRdb re-analyzed the 5' RACE reads; it lists each CDR3 protein once, without DNA. The table lists about 200,000 distinct CDR3 sequences. A note on this clonotype: What it recognizes is unknown.

Study observations and caveats: Concordance status among twins (concordant versus discordant) showed no link to repertoire similarity, possibly from limited power. Reduced clonotype sharing with other individuals was observed in IBD patients relative to healthy twins, especially with disease activity.

The CDR3 contains 12 residues. Germline lookup yields CDR1 DFQATT and CDR2 SNEGSKA (reference sequence). The source of this sequence is a human donor with ulcerative colitis or Crohn's disease, or a healthy co-twin of an affected twin (not recorded which). The J gene is TRBJ1-2, the V gene TRBV20-1; TCRdb proposes TRBD1, but this gene call is untestable without DNA. The source material was blood. CDR3 sequence: CSAREGRGGYTF.